Listed below are T cell receptor beta chains from one sample, sequenced in a study of T cell changes during pregnancy in multiple sclerosis. The data were produced by immunoSEQ multiplex PCR, yet TCRdb's version contains in-frame clones alone and is incomplete. The sample has approximately 80,000 clones; about 94% are singletons. This specimen consisted of peripheral blood, obtained in the third trimester of pregnancy. The source is a female donor with multiple sclerosis, enrolled in a pregnancy study. Both conserved end residues are part of each CDR3. The D gene is left open where the match is weak. Clone sizes are given selectively: once, few, many, or a class where the clone is expanded.

V	D	J	size	CDR3	DNA
TRBV9	-	TRBJ2-7	-	CASSVGQGTYEQYF	TGTGCCAGCAGCGTAGGGCAGGGGACCTACGAGCAGTACTTC
TRBV7-8	-	TRBJ2-2	few	CASSVQGNTGELFF	TGTGCCAGCAGCGTCCAGGGTAACACCGGGGAGCTGTTTTTT
TRBV2	TRBD1	TRBJ1-4	-	CASSKTRDRVGEKLFF	TGTGCCAGCAGTAAAACCCGGGACAGGGTGGGGGAAAAACTGTTTTTT
TRBV7-9	TRBD1	TRBJ1-2	once	CASSPPGQFYGYTF	TGTGCCAGCAGCCCACCGGGACAGTTCTATGGCTACACCTTC
TRBV10-3	-	TRBJ2-3	-	CAISLSPDTQYF	TGTGCCATCAGTCTTTCTCCAGATACGCAGTATTTT
TRBV9	-	TRBJ2-3	-	CASSVEASQGQEGHTDTQYF	TGTGCCAGCAGCGTAGAGGCATCCCAGGGCCAGGAGGGGCACACAGATACGCAGTATTTT
TRBV7-3	-	TRBJ2-2	-	CAIRSDTGELFF	TGTGCCATCCGCTCAGACACCGGGGAGCTGTTTTTT
TRBV9	-	TRBJ2-2	-	CASTRPGNTGELFF	TGTGCCAGCACCCGGCCAGGGAATACCGGGGAGCTGTTTTTT
TRBV6-5	-	TRBJ1-1	-	CASTMTVGNTEAFF	TGTGCCAGCACCATGACGGTGGGCAACACTGAAGCTTTCTTT
TRBV7-6	TRBD2	TRBJ2-1	-	CASSYRTSGGAGEQFF	TGTGCCAGCAGCTACCGGACTAGCGGGGGGGCTGGCGAGCAGTTCTTC
TRBV7-9	-	TRBJ1-1	once	CASRPGNTEAFF	TGTGCCAGCAGACCCGGGAACACTGAAGCTTTCTTT
TRBV5-1	-	TRBJ1-4	-	CASSWYGEDRPAEKLFF	TGCGCCAGCAGCTGGTACGGGGAAGACAGGCCTGCTGAAAAACTGTTTTTT
TRBV19	TRBD1	TRBJ1-2	-	CASSMGTGGYYGYTF	TGTGCCAGTAGTATGGGGACAGGGGGGTACTATGGCTACACCTTC
TRBV27	TRBD1	TRBJ2-1	once	CASSFPDRGSGNEQFF	TGTGCCAGCAGTTTTCCGGACAGGGGATCCGGGAATGAGCAGTTCTTC
TRBV4-1	-	TRBJ2-5	-	CASSQDGEETQYF	TGCGCCAGCAGCCAAGATGGGGAGGAGACCCAGTACTTC
TRBV4-1	-	TRBJ2-3	-	CASSQAADTDTQYF	TGCGCCAGCAGCCAAGCTGCAGACACAGATACGCAGTATTTT
TRBV2	-	TRBJ2-6	-	CASRGDSGANVLTF	TGTGCCAGCAGGGGCGATTCTGGGGCCAACGTCCTGACTTTC